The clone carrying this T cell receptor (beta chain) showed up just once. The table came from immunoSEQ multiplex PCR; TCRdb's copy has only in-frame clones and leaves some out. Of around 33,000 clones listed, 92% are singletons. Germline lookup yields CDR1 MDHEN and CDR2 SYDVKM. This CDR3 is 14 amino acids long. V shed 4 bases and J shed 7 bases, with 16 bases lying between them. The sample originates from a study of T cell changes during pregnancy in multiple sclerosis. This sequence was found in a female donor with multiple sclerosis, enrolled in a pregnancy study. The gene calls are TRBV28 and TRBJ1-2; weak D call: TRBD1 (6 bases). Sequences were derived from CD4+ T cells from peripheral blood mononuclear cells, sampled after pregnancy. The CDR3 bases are TGTGCCAGCAGTTACCGGTCAGGGGCTGGTGGCTACACCTTC. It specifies CASSYRSGAGGYTF.